These 2 T cell receptor beta chains came from one sample sequenced in a study of blood T cell repertoires in COVID-19. Profiling relied on immunoSEQ multiplex PCR, and the TCRdb table lists in-frame clones only, not all of them. This sample has 200,000 to 300,000 clones, with over 70% found just once. Sequenced sample: peripheral blood. These receptors were obtained from a middle-aged woman who had recovered from COVID-19.

The gene calls are TRBV30 and TRBJ1-4, with a tentative D call TRBD1 (5 bases). Trimming took off 1 base at V and 7 bases at J, with 10 bases between the two ends. Germline lookup yields CDR1 GTSNPN and CDR2 SVGIG (reference sequence). CDR3 length: 13 residues. The CDR3 region has the DNA TGTGCCTGGAGTGGGAGGGACTTTGAAAAACTGTTTTTT. Protein product: CAWSGRDFEKLFF.

V gene TRBV19 combines with J gene TRBJ2-3; D is undetermined. Trimming left V 3 bases short and J 2 bases short, with 9 bases between. CDR3 length equals 14 residues. CDR1 and CDR2 from the germline V gene are LNHDA and SQIVND (reference sequence). The CDR3 sequence is CASSINRDTDTQYF. The CDR3 bases are TGTGCCAGTAGTATCAACCGCGACACAGATACGCAGTATTTT.